This TCR beta chain was sequenced during a study of beta chain features in type 1 diabetes. Turning to the study itself: No age, gender or cell yield differences were seen between patients and healthy donors. Whole-study results and caveats: All four CD4+ subsets from Type 1 diabetes patients carried moderately but significantly shorter TCRB CDR3s. Compared with healthy donors, patients appeared to share more similar naive, central memory and regulatory TCRB repertoires. Junctions at VDJ sites from type 1 diabetes patients had fewer insertions and more deletions.

Sequenced material consisted of expressed TCRB transcripts (all of the isolated RNA was reverse transcribed). Clones were sequenced by immunoSEQ multiplex PCR, and TCRdb holds only the in-frame ones, with some missing. The sample has around 170,000 clones, roughly 9% seen once. With regard to this clone: As yet, its antigen is unknown.

V lost 5 bases, J lost 4 bases, and 11 bases stayed unmatched. The CDR3 contains 16 residues. Germline-derived CDR1 and CDR2 are SGHRS and YFSETQ. Sequenced input: central memory CD4+ T cells from blood. The sequence derives from a woman in her twenties or thirties with type 1 diabetes. This chain connects TRBV5-1 to TRBJ1-5; TRBD1 matches 8 bases. CDR3 coding DNA: TGCGCCAGCAGACCGACAACAGGGGGGGGAAATCAGCCCCAGCATTTT. Its translation: CASRPTTGGGNQPQHF.